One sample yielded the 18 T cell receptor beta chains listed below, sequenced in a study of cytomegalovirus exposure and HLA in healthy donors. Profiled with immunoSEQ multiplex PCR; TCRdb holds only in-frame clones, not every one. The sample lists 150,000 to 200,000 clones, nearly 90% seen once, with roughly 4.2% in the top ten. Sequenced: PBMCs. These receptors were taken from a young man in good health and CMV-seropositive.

CDR3 in amino acids: CASSMEGAWNTEAFF. Written as DNA, the CDR3 is TGTGCCAGTAGTATGGAGGGGGCGTGGAATACTGAAGCTTTCTTT. V gene TRBV19 combines with J gene TRBJ1-1; TRBD1 agrees at 7 bases. J was trimmed by 5 bases and V by 3 bases; bases with no gene match: 9. CDR3 length: 15 residues. Germline V gene data show CDR1 as LNHDA and CDR2 as SQIVND (reference sequence).

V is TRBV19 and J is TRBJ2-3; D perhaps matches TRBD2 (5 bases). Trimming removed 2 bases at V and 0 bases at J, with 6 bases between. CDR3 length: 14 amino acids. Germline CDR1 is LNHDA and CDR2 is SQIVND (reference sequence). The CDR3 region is CASSITSSTDTQYF. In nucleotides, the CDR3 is TGTGCCAGTAGTATAACTAGTAGCACAGATACGCAGTATTTT.

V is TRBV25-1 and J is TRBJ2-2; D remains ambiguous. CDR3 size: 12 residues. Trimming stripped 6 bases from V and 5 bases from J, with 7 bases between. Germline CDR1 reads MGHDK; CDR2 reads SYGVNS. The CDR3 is CASSGHTGELFF. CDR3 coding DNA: TGTGCCAGCAGCGGTCATACCGGGGAGCTGTTTTTT.

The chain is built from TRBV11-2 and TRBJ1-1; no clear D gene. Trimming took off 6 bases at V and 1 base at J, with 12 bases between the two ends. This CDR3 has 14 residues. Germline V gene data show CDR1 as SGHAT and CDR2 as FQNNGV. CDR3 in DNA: TGTGCCAGCAGGTCCTCGTGGGCGAACACTGAAGCTTTCTTT. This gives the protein CASRSSWANTEAFF.

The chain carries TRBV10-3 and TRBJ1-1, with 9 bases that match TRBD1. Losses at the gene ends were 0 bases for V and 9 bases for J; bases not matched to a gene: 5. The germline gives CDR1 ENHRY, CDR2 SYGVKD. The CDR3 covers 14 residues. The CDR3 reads CAISESGQGRKAFF. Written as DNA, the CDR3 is TGTGCCATCAGTGAGTCCGGACAGGGGAGAAAAGCTTTCTTT.

CDR3 nucleotides: TGTGCCAGCACCAGGGGGCGGGGGGGGAAAACTGAAGCTTTCTTT. Translated, it gives CASTRGRGGKTEAFF. The V call is TRBV2, the J call TRBJ1-1, with 8 bases matching TRBD1. J gave up 5 bases and V 7 bases, and 12 bases lay outside the gene matches. The CDR3 loop spans 15 amino acids. Germline assignment: CDR1 SNHLY and CDR2 FYNNEI.

The CDR3 region is CASSEAGGQGGNYGYTF. The CDR3 region has the DNA TGTGCCAGCAGTGAGGCCGGGGGACAGGGAGGGAACTATGGCTACACCTTC. This chain links TRBV6-1 with TRBJ1-2; TRBD1 aligns across 9 bases. V lost 3 bases and J lost 2; bases outside the gene matches: 10. This CDR3 spans 17 amino acids. The germline CDR1 and CDR2 sequences are MNHNS and SASEGT.

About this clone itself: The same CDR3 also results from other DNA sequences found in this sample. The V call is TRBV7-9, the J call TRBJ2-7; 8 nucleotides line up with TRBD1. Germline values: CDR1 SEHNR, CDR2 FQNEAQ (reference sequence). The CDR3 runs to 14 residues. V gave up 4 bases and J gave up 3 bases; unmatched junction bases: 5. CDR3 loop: CASSSPDRGYEQYF. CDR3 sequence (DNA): TGTGCCAGCAGCTCCCCCGACAGGGGCTACGAGCAGTACTTC.

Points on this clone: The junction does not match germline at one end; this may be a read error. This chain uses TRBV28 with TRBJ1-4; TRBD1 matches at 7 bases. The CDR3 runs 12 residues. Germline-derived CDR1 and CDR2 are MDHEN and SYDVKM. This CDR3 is CATSWTGEKLFF. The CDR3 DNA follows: TGTGCCACCAGTTGGACAGGAGAAAAACTGTTTTTT.

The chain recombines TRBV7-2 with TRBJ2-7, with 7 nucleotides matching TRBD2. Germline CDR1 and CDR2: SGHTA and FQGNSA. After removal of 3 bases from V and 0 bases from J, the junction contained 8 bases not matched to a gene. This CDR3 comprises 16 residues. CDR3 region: CASSFLPLAGSYEQYF. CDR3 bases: TGTGCCAGCAGCTTCTTACCCTTAGCGGGCTCCTACGAGCAGTACTTC.

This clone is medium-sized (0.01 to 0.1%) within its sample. The CDR3, as DNA: TGTGCCACCAGCAGAGAGGGGGAGGCCGTGGAGCAGTACTTC. Translation: CATSREGEAVEQYF. This chain connects TRBV15 to TRBJ2-7; a possible D gene is TRBD2 (6 bases). Deletions cut 0 bases from V and 7 bases from J, with 13 bases between. The CDR3 sequence is 14 residues long. Germline values: CDR1 LNHNV, CDR2 YYDKDF (reference sequence).

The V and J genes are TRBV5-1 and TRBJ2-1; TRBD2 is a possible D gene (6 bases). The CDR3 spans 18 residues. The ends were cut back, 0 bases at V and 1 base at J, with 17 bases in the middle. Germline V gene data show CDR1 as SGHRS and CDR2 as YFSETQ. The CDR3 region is CASSLVIQRVLSYNEQFF. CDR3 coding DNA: TGCGCCAGCAGCTTGGTAATCCAGCGGGTACTATCCTACAATGAGCAGTTCTTC. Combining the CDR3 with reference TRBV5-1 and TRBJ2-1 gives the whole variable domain KAGVTQTPRYLIKTRGQQVTLSCSPISGHRSVSWYQQTPGQGLQFLFEYFSETQRNKGNFPGRFSGRQFSNSRSEMNVSTLELGDSALYLCASSLVIQRVLSYNEQFFGPGTRLTVL.

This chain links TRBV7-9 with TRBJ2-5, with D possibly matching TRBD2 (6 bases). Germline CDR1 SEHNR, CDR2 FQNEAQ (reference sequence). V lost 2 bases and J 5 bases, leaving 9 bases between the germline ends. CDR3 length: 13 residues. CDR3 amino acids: CASSLTSLETQYF. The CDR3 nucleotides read TGTGCCAGCAGCTTAACTAGCCTCGAGACCCAGTACTTC.

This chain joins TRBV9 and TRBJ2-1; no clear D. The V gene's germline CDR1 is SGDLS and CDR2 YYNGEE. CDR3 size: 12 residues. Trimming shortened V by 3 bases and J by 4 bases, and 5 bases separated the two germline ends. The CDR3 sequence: CASSADYNEQFF. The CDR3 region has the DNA TGTGCCAGCAGCGCAGATTACAATGAGCAGTTCTTC. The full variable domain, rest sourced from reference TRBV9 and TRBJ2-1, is DSGVTQTPKHLITATGQRVTLRCSPRSGDLSVYWYQQSLDQGLQFLIQYYNGEERAKGNILERFSAQQFPDLHSELNLSSLELGDSALYFCASSADYNEQFFGPGTRLTVL.

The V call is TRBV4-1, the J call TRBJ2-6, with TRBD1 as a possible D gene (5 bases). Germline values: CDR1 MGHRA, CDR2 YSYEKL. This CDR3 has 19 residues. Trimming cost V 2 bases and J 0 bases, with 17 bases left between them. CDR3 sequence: CASSQSPLGVGSGANVLTF. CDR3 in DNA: TGCGCCAGCAGCCAAAGTCCGTTAGGGGTCGGCTCTGGGGCCAACGTCCTGACTTTC.

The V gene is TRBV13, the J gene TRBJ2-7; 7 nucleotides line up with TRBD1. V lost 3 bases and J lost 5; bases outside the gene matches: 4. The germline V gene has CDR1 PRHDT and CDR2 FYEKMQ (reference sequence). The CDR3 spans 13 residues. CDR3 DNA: TGTGCCAGCAGCTTCAGTAGGGGGCACGAGCAGTACTTC. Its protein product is CASSFSRGHEQYF. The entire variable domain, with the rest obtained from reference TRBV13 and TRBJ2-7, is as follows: AAGVIQSPRHLIKEKRETATLKCYPIPRHDTVYWYQQGPGQDPQFLISFYEKMQSDKGSIPDRFSAQQFSDYHSELNMSSLELGDSALYFCASSFSRGHEQYFGPGTRLTVT.

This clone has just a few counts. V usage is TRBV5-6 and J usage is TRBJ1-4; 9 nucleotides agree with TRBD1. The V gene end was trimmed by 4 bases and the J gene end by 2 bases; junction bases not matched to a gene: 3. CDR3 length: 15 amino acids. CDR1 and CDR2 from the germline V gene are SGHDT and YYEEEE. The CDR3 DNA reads TGTGCCAGCAGCGCCACAGGGGGCACTAATGAAAAACTGTTTTTT. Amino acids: CASSATGGTNEKLFF.

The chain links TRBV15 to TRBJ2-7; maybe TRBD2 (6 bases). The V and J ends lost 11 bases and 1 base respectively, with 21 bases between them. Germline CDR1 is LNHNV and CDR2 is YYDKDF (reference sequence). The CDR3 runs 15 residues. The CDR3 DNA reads TGTGCCCCCTCCTTGCTGGTAGCGGCTTCCTACGAGCAGTACTTC. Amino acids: CAPSLLVAASYEQYF.